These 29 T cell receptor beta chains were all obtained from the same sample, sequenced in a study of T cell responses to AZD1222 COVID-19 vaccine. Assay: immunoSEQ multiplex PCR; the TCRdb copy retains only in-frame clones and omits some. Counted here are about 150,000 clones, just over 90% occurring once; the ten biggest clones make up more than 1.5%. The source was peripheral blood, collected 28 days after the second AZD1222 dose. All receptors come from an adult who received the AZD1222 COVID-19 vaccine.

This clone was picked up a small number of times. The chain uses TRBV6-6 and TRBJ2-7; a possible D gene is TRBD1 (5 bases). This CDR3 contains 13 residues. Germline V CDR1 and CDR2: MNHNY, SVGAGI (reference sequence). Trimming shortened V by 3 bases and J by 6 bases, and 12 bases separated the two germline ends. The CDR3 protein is CASSYRGWGEQYF. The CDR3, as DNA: TGTGCCAGCAGTTATAGGGGCTGGGGCGAGCAGTACTTC.

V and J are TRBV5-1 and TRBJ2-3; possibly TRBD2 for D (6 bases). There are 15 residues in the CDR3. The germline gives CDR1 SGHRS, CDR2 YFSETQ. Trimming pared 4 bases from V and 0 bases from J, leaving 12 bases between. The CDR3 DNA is TGCGCCAGCAGCCCCTCTAGCGCCAGCACAGATACGCAGTATTTT. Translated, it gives CASSPSSASTDTQYF.

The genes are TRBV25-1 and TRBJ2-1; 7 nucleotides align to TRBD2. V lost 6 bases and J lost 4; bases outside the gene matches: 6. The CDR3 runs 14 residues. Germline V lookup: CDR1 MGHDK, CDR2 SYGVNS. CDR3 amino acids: CASRGRAAYNEQFF. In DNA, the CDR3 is TGTGCCAGCAGGGGGAGGGCTGCTTACAATGAGCAGTTCTTC. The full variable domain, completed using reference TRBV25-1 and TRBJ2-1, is EADIYQTPRYLVIGTGKKITLECSQTMGHDKMYWYQQDPGMELHLIHYSYGVNSTEKGDLSSESTVSRIRTEHFPLTLESARPSHTSQYLCASRGRAAYNEQFFGPGTRLTVL.

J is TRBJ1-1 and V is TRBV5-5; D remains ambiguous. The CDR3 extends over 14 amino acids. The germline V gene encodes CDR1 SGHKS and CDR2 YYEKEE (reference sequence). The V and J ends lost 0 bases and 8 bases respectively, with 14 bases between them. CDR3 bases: TGTGCCAGCAGCTTGGGTGGGGAAGGTTGGGAAGCTTTCTTT. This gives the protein CASSLGGEGWEAFF.

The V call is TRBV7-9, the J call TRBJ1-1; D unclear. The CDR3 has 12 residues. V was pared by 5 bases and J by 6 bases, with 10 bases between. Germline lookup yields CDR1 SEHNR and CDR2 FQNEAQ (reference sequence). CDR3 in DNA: TGTGCCAGCAGCCAAAGCTCGGCTGAAGCTTTCTTT. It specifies CASSQSSAEAFF.

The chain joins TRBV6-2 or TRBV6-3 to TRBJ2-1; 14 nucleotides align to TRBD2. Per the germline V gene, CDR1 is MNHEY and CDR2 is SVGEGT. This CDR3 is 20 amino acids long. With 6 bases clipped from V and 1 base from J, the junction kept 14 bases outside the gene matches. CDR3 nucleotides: TGTGCCAGCAGCCGTAAGACTAGCGGGAGGGCCTTTGGGTCCTACAATGAGCAGTTCTTC. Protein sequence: CASSRKTSGRAFGSYNEQFF.

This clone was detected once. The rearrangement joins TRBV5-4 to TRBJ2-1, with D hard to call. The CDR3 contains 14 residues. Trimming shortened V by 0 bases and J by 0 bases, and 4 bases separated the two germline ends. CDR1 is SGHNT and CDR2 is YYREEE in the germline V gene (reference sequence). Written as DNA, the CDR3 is TGTGCCAGCAGCTTGGGGGGCTCCTACAATGAGCAGTTCTTC. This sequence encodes CASSLGGSYNEQFF.

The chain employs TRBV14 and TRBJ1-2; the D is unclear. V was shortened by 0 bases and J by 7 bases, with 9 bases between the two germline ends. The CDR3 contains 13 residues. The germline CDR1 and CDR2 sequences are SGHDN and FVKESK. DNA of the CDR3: TGTGCCAGCAGCCAAGAGCTGGGTTTTGGCTACACCTTC. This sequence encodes CASSQELGFGYTF.

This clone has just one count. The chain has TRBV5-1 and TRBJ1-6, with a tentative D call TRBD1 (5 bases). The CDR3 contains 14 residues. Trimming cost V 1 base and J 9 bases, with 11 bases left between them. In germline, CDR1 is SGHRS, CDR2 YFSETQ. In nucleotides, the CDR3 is TGCGCCAGCAGCTTGTGGGGGAGTGCTTCACCCCTCCACTTT. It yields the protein CASSLWGSASPLHF.

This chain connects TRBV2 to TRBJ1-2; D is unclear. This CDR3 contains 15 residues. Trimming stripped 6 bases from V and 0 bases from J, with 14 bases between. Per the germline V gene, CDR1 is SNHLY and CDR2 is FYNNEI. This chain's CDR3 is CASRREGAANYGYTF. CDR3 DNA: TGTGCCAGCAGGCGGGAGGGAGCCGCTAACTATGGCTACACCTTC.

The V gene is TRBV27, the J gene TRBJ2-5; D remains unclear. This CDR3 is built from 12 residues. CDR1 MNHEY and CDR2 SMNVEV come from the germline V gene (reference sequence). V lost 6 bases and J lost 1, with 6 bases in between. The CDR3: CASRTAQETQYF. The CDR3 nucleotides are TGTGCCAGCAGGACGGCCCAAGAGACCCAGTACTTC.

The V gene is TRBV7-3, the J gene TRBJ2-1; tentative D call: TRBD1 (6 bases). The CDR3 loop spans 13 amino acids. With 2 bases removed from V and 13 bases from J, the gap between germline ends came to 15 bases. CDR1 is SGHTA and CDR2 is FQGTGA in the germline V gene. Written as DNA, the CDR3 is TGTGCCAGCAGCTTATCTGGGGACAAGGTTCAGTTCTTC. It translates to CASSLSGDKVQFF. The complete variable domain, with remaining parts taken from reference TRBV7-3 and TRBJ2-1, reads GAGVSQTPSNKVTEKGKYVELRCDPISGHTALYWYRQSLGQGPEFLIYFQGTGAADDSGLPNDRFFAVRPEGSVSTLKIQRTERGDSAVYLCASSLSGDKVQFFGPGTRLTVL.

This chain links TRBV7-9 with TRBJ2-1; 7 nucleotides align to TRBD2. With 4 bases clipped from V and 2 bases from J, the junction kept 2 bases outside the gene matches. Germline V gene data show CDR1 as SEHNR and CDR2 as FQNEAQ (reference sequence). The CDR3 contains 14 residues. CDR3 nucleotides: TGTGCCAGCAGCTCTAGCGGAACCTACAATGAGCAGTTCTTC. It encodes CASSSSGTYNEQFF.

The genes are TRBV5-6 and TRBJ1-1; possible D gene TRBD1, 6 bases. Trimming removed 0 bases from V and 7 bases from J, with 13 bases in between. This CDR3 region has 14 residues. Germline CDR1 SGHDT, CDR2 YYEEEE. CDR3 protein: CASSLGGLVSEAFF. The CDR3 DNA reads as TGTGCCAGCAGCTTGGGGGGGCTTGTGAGTGAAGCTTTCTTT.

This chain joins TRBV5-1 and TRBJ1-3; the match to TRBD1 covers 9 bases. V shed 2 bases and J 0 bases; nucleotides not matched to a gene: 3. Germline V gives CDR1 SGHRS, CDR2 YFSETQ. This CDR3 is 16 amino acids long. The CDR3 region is CASSLPTGGSGNTIYF. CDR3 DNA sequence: TGCGCCAGCAGCTTACCGACAGGGGGCTCTGGAAACACCATATATTTT. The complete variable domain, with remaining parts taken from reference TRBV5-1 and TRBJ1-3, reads KAGVTQTPRYLIKTRGQQVTLSCSPISGHRSVSWYQQTPGQGLQFLFEYFSETQRNKGNFPGRFSGRQFSNSRSEMNVSTLELGDSALYLCASSLPTGGSGNTIYFGEGSWLTVV.

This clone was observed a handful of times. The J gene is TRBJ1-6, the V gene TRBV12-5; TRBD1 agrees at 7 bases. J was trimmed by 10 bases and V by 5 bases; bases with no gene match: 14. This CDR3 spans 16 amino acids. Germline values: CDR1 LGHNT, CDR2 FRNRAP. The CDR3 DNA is TGTGCTAGTGGTCCGTACATAGGGGGCCGGTGGTCACCCCTCCACTTT. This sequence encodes CASGPYIGGRWSPLHF.

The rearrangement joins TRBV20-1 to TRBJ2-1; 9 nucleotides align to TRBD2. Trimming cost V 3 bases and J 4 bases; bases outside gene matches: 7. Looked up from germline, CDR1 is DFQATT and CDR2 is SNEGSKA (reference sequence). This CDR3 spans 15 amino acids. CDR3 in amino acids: CSASFAGGFYNEQFF. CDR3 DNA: TGCAGTGCTAGTTTCGCGGGAGGGTTTTACAATGAGCAGTTCTTC.

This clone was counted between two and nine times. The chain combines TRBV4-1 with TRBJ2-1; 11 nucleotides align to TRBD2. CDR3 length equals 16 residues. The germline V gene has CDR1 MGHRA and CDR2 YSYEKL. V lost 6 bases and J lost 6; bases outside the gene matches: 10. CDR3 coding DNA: TGCGCCAGCAGGGCGGACGCTAGCGGGGGGCCCAATGAGCAGTTCTTC. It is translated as CASRADASGGPNEQFF.

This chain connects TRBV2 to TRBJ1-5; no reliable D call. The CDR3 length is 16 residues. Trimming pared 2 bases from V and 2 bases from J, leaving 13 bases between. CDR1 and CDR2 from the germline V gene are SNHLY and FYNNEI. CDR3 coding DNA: TGTGCCAGCAGTGAATGGTCCAACCCGGGCAATCAGCCCCAGCATTTT. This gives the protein CASSEWSNPGNQPQHF.

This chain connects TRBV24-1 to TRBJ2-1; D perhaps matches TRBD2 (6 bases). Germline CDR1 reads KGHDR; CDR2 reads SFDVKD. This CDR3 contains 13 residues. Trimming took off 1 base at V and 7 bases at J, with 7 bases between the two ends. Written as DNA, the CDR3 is TGTGCCACCAGTGATTTCGGGGGTAATGAGCAGTTCTTC. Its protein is CATSDFGGNEQFF.

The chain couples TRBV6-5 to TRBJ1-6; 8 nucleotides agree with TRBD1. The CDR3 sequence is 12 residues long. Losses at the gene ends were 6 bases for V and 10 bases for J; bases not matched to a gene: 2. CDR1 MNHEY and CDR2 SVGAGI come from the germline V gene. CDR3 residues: CASRQGGSPLHF. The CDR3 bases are TGTGCCAGCAGACAGGGGGGATCACCCCTCCACTTT.

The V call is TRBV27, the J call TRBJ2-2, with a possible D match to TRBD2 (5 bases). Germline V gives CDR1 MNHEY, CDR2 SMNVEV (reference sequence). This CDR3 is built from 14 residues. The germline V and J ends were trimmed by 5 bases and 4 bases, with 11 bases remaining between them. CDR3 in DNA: TGTGCCAGCAGTAGAGGGTTACGCACCGGGGAGCTGTTTTTT. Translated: CASSRGLRTGELFF.

In nucleotides, the CDR3 is TGCGCCAGCAGCCGGGGAGGACAGGGGGGCTACGAGCAGTACTTC. Translation: CASSRGGQGGYEQYF. The V and J genes are TRBV4-1 and TRBJ2-7, with 10 bases fitting TRBD1. The J segment lost 3 bases and the V segment lost 4 bases, leaving 6 bases of the junction unmatched. The CDR3 is 15 residues long. Per germline, CDR1 MGHRA and CDR2 YSYEKL.

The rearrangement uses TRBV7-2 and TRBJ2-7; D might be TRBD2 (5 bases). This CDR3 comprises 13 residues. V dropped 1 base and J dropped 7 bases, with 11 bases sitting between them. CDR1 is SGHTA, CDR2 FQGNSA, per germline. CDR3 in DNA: TGTGCCAGCAGCTTAGATGTTAAGCGGGAGCAGTACTTC. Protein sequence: CASSLDVKREQYF.

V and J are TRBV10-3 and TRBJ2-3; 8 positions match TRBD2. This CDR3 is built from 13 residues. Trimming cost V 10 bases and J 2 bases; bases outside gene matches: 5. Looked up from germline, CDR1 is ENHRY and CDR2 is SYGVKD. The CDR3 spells CATRGGFTDTQYF. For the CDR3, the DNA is TGTGCCACCCGGGGGGGATTCACAGATACGCAGTATTTT.

DNA of the CDR3: TGTGCCAGCTCACCCACAGCCGCAGCTGGAAACACCATATATTTT. Its translation: CASSPTAAAGNTIYF. This rearrangement joins TRBV18 to TRBJ1-3, with unresolved D. V dropped 3 bases and J dropped 2 bases, with 11 bases sitting between them. This CDR3 has 15 amino acids. CDR1 and CDR2 from the germline V gene are KGHSH and LQKENI.

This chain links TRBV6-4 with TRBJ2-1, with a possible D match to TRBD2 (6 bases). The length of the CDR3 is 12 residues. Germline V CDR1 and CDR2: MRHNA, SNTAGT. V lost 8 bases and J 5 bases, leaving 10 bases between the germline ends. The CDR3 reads CASRETDNEQFF. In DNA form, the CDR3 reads TGTGCCAGCCGGGAGACTGACAATGAGCAGTTCTTC.

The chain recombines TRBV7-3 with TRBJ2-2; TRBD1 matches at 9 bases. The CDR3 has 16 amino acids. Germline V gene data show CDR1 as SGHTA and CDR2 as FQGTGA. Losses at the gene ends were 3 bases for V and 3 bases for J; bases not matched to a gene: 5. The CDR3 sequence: CASSLRGQGYTGELFF. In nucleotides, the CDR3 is TGTGCCAGCAGCTTGAGAGGACAGGGGTACACCGGGGAGCTGTTTTTT.

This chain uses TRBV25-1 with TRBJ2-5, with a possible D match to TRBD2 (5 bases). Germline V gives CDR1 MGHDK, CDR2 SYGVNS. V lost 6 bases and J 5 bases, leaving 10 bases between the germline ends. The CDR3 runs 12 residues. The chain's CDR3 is CASRPSGETQYF. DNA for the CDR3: TGTGCCAGCAGGCCCTCGGGGGAGACCCAGTACTTC. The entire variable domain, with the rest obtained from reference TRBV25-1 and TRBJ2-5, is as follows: EADIYQTPRYLVIGTGKKITLECSQTMGHDKMYWYQQDPGMELHLIHYSYGVNSTEKGDLSSESTVSRIRTEHFPLTLESARPSHTSQYLCASRPSGETQYFGPGTRLLVL.